The 8 T cell receptor beta chains presented below share a single source sample, sequenced in a study of blood T cell repertoires in COVID-19. The method was immunoSEQ multiplex PCR; TCRdb's version includes in-frame clones alone and lacks a portion of them. The profile shows roughly 500,000 clones, over 75% of them singletons. The sequenced sample consisted of PBMCs or T cells enriched from blood (not recorded which). The source of these receptors is a woman aged 40 to 55 who had recovered from COVID-19.

This clone has more than one count but fewer than ten. The chain has TRBV7-2 and TRBJ2-7; 7 bases map to TRBD1. The germline V gene has CDR1 SGHTA and CDR2 FQGNSA. J lost 4 bases, V lost 1 base, and 7 bases had no gene match. This CDR3 comprises 15 residues. The DNA for the CDR3 is TGTGCCAGCAGCTTAGTTATAGGGGGCGGGTACGAGCAGTACTTC. This codes for CASSLVIGGGYEQYF.

This rearrangement joins TRBV7-9 to TRBJ1-5, with 7 bases aligning to TRBD1. Trimming took 1 base from V and 4 from J; bases not matched to a gene: 7. The CDR3 is made up of 16 amino acids. Germline values: CDR1 SEHNR, CDR2 FQNEAQ (reference sequence). CDR3 DNA: TGTGCCAGCAGCTTAGGCGGGGACAGAAGGAATCAGCCCCAGCATTTT. Protein: CASSLGGDRRNQPQHF.

This rearrangement joins TRBV11-3 to TRBJ2-1; 8 bases map to TRBD2. Germline-derived CDR1 and CDR2 are SGHNT and YENEEA. After removal of 4 bases from V and 4 bases from J, the junction contained 12 bases not matched to a gene. CDR3 size: 17 residues. The CDR3 reads CASSSPTGTSQYNEQFF. CDR3 nucleotides: TGTGCCAGCAGCTCGCCAACCGGGACTAGTCAATACAATGAGCAGTTCTTC.

The J gene is TRBJ2-7, the V gene TRBV19; no reliable D call. V lost 7 bases and J 4 bases, leaving 20 bases between the germline ends. Per germline, CDR1 LNHDA and CDR2 SQIVND (reference sequence). CDR3 length: 15 residues. The CDR3 loop reads CASTAKATSRYEQYF. CDR3 DNA sequence: TGTGCCAGTACGGCGAAGGCAACAAGCAGGTACGAGCAGTACTTC.

This chain uses TRBV6-5 with TRBJ2-7, with D maybe TRBD2 (6 bases). Germline V lookup: CDR1 MNHEY, CDR2 SVGAGI. Trimming pared 0 bases from V and 5 bases from J, leaving 11 bases between. The length of the CDR3 is 14 residues. The CDR3 region has the DNA TGTGCCAGCAGTTACTCTGCGGGGCGGGACGAGCAGTACTTC. Its protein is CASSYSAGRDEQYF.

The V and J genes are TRBV11-2 and TRBJ1-3, with D possibly TRBD1 on 6 matching bases. The CDR3 has 18 amino acids. Germline-derived CDR1 and CDR2 are SGHAT and FQNNGV. The germline V and J ends were trimmed by 0 bases and 0 bases, with 15 bases remaining between them. The CDR3 DNA sequence: TGTGCCAGCAGCTTAGATTCGGGACACCCTAACTCTGGAAACACCATATATTTT. This translates into CASSLDSGHPNSGNTIYF. Drawing the rest from reference TRBV11-2 and TRBJ1-3, the complete variable domain is EAGVAQSPRYKIIEKRQSVAFWCNPISGHATLYWYQQILGQGPKLLIQFQNNGVVDDSQLPKDRFSAERLKGVDSTLKIQPAKLEDSAVYLCASSLDSGHPNSGNTIYFGEGSWLTVV.

The chain couples TRBV18 to TRBJ1-4; 8 nucleotides align to TRBD1. Germline-derived CDR1 and CDR2 are KGHSH and LQKENI. The junction had 7 bases not matched to a gene; V was cut back by 2 bases and J by 8 bases. The CDR3 is 15 residues long. The CDR3 reads CASSPRTGRDEKLFF. The CDR3 region has the DNA TGTGCCAGCTCACCAAGGACAGGGCGGGACGAAAAACTGTTTTTT.

This clone has a handful of counts. This sequence joins TRBV4-1 and TRBJ1-5, with TRBD1 as a possible D gene (6 bases). Germline V CDR1 and CDR2: MGHRA, YSYEKL. The V gene lost 4 bases and the J gene lost 4 bases, with 11 bases spanning the gap. The CDR3 is made up of 14 amino acids. CDR3 protein: CASSLGQRNQPQHF. DNA of the CDR3: TGCGCCAGCAGCCTCGGACAGAGGAATCAGCCCCAGCATTTT.